This T cell receptor (beta chain) was documented in a study of technical replicates of blood from a handful of donors. Germline values: CDR1 SGHVS, CDR2 FNYEAQ. J gave up 1 base and V 5 bases, and 10 bases lay outside the gene matches. The CDR3 runs 18 residues. This clone was picked up one time. TCRdb keeps only in-frame clones here, not all; method: immunoSEQ multiplex PCR. The sample carries just over 75,000 clones, 93% recorded once. This clonotype originated in a human donor in good health. The chain recombines TRBV7-6 with TRBJ2-1; 11 nucleotides line up with TRBD2. Sequencing was done on a sample of T cells isolated from PBMCs. The CDR3 DNA reads as TGTGCCAGCAGCGTACTAGCGGGAGAGAATTGGTCCTACAATGAGCAGTTCTTC. Translated, it gives CASSVLAGENWSYNEQFF.